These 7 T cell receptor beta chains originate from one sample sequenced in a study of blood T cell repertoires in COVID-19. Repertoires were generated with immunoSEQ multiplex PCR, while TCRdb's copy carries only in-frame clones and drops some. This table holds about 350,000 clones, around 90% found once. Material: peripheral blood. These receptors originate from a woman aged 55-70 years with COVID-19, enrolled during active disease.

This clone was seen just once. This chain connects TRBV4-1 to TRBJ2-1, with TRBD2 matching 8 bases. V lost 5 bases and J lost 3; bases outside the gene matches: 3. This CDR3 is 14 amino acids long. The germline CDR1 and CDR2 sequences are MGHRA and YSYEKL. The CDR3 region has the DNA TGCGCCAGCAGCGGTAGCGGGAACTACAATGAGCAGTTCTTC. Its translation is CASSGSGNYNEQFF.

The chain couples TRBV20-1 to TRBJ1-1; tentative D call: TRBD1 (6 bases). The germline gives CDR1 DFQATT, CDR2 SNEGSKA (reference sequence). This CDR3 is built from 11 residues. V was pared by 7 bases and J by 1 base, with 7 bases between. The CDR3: CSEQGNTEAFF. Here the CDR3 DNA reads TGCAGTGAACAGGGGAACACTGAAGCTTTCTTT.

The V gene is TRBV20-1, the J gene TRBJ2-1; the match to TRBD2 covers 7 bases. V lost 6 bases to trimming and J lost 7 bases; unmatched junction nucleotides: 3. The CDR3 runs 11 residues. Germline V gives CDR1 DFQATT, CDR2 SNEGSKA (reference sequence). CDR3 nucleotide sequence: TGCAGTGCGGGGGGGAGTAATGAGCAGTTCTTC. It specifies CSAGGSNEQFF.

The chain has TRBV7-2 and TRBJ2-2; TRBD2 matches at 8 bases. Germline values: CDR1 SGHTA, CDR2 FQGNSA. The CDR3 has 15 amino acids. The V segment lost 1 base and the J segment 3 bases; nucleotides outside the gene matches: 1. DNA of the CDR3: TGTGCCAGCAGCTTAGACGGGGGGGACACCGGGGAGCTGTTTTTT. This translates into CASSLDGGDTGELFF.

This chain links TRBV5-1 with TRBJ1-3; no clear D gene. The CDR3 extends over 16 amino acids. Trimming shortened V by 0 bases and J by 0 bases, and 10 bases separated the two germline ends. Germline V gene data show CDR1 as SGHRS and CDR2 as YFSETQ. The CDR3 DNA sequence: TGCGCCAGCAGCTTGGTGGGCTTCAGCTCTGGAAACACCATATATTTT. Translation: CASSLVGFSSGNTIYF.

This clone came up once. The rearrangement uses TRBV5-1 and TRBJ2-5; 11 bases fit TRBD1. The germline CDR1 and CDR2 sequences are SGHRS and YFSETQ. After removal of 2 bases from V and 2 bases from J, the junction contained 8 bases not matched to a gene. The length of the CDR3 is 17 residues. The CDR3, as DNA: TGCGCCAGCAGCTTAGGGCTAGGGACAGGGGGGCAAGAGACCCAGTACTTC. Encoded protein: CASSLGLGTGGQETQYF.

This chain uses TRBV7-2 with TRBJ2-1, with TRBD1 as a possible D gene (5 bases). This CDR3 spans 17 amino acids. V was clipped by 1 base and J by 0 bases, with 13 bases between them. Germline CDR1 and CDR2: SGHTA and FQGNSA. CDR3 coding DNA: TGTGCCAGCAGCTTAGTGGGAACAGGTAGCTCCTACAATGAGCAGTTCTTC. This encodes CASSLVGTGSSYNEQFF.